This TCR beta chain was retrieved from a study of T cells in Graves' hyperthyroidism and ophthalmopathy (dated by TCRdb to about 2019). Background for the entire study: Peripheral blood samples were taken at initial diagnosis, before any treatment was given. For training and testing, the roughly 100 patients in the discovery cohort were randomly divided in a 7:3 ratio. Thyroid tissue and blood T-cell repertoires from over 5 Graves' hyperthyroidism patients were also compared in the study. Prospective prediction of ophthalmopathy was tested in an independent validation cohort consisting of some 18 hyperthyroidism patients and 15 or so patients who later progressed to ophthalmopathy. According to the paper, TCR Vbeta CDR3 sequencing was carried out on about 140 peripheral blood samples, which came from some 41 ophthalmopathy, 75 to 80 hyperthyroidism and approximately 17 progressor patients. Once sampling was done, hyperthyroidism patients were given methimazole at a starting dose of 30 mg daily, whereas ophthalmopathy patients were given high-dose intravenous methylprednisolone. To identify distinguishing TCR V-J signatures, a discovery cohort of 90 to 100 patients was used, comprising 43 with Graves' ophthalmopathy and 57 with stable Graves' hyperthyroidism. Here is what the overall study found, with its caveats: Most expanded thyroid clonotypes (frequency above 0.001) were also found in blood, which suggests that blood repertoires may mirror thyroid immune responses. No statistical method was used to set the sample size in advance, and investigators knew the group allocation. A model built on a 13 V-J signature distinguished ophthalmopathy from stable hyperthyroidism, reaching about 88% sensitivity and approximately 83% specificity in cross-validation and 80%/75% in testing. In validation, the model predicted progression to ophthalmopathy with 60% to 71% sensitivity and 72% to 85% specificity, a median of 6.5 months before onset.

V and J are trimmed by 4 bases and 3 bases, and the gene matches miss 7 bases of the junction. Its CDR3 holds 16 amino acids, cysteine through phenylalanine. Only the CDR3 DNA is retained, 48 bases long and in frame from the first base. Based on the germline V gene, the CDR1 and CDR2 sequences are SNHLY and FYNNEI. Graves' hyperthyroidism was defined as stable when no progression to ophthalmopathy occurred over 18 months of follow-up. Hyperthyroidism patients were newly diagnosed, with disease duration under 2 months, and aged 18 to 65 years. Patients with uncontrolled infections, other autoimmune diseases, pregnancy or lactation were excluded. Diagnoses were established on the basis of clinical symptoms, serum thyroxine and TRAb, thyroid ultrasound, and orbital computed tomography. PBMCs were isolated from more than 9 ml of fresh peripheral blood by Ficoll-Paque density gradient centrifugation. Trizol reagent was used to extract total RNA, and RNA quality was then checked on an Agilent 2100 Bioanalyzer.

This clonotype was seen a few times. Its antigen remains undetermined. Base qualities were left out, and no much larger clone turns up one base away. TCR beta CDR3 regions were amplified from RNA transcripts. For the first round of RT-PCR on the TCR CDR3, the HTBI primer set was used together with the Qiagen OneStep RT-PCR kit. A second multiplex PCR round built the libraries, followed by size selection and purification. Sequencing of the libraries was done on an Illumina HiSeq2000 using paired-end 100 bp reads. The paper's data handling went like this. Raw data were processed with SOAPnuke, discarding reads with adapters, uncalled bases, mean Phred below 15, or no exact constant-primer or identifier match. COPE v1.2.5 was used to merge the high-quality paired reads, and each unique nucleotide sequence was defined as a clonotype. MiTCR v1.1 was used to align clonotypes to the IMGT TRBV, TRBD and TRBJ reference segments. Analysis was restricted to V-J combinations with a frequency above 0.0001, which covered 99.2% of repertoires. A TCS score was defined as the ratio of F50 (clonal expansion) to E x V (chaos), with BLOSUM62-based TCRdist applied between CDR3 peptides within each V-J. Welch's t-statistics and random forest reduced just over 500 V-J features to 10 to 15, which were used in a naive Bayes classifier (R e1071). TCRdb itself trimmed the public reads at Q25 with fastp, ran MiXCR and retained productive beta chains. Identical CDR3 proteins give one entry, which carries the most common genes and DNA. TCRdb's processing, not the authors', yielded these V and J calls. A total of around 350,000 distinct CDR3 sequences appear in this sample, over 15% of them only once. Of the sample, roughly 3.5% is held by the ten largest clones.

The V gene is TRBV2 and the J gene is TRBJ2-1, and 9 junction bases match TRBD2. What was sequenced was blood. This clonotype originated in a woman aged 18-30 years with Graves' hyperthyroidism. Read as DNA, the sequence is TGTGCCAGCAGTGGGCGAGCGGGGGGTTACTACAATGAGCAGTTCTTC. Its product reads: CASSGRAGGYYNEQFF.